A single sample gave rise to the 21 T cell receptor beta chains below, sequenced in a study of response to subunit inactivated influenza vaccine. TCRdb reprocessed the RT-PCR reads via MiXCR and lists one record per CDR3 protein. The data hold around 580,000 distinct CDR3 sequences, with about 15% observed a single time. The source was PBMCs from blood, collected roughly 12 days after vaccination. These receptors were obtained from a man aged 45-65 years who received an inactivated influenza vaccine.

The rearrangement uses TRBV10-3 and TRBJ2-1, with 7 bases matching TRBD1. This CDR3 comprises 12 residues. Germline CDR1 and CDR2: ENHRY and SYGVKD. With 8 bases clipped from V and 7 bases from J, the junction kept 5 bases outside the gene matches. The DNA of the CDR3 is TGTGCCATCGGAGACAGGGTTAATGAGCAGTTCTTC. Protein product: CAIGDRVNEQFF.

The V and J genes are TRBV5-1 and TRBJ2-3; D gene unclear. V was cut by 6 bases and J by 1 base, with 15 bases left in between. The CDR3 extends over 15 amino acids. Germline loops: CDR1 SGHRS, CDR2 YFSETQ. The CDR3 protein is CASTRPPNGTDTQYF. CDR3 sequence (DNA): TGCGCCAGCACCCGACCCCCTAACGGCACAGATACGCAGTATTTT.

The rearrangement uses TRBV7-9 and TRBJ2-1; D may be TRBD2 (5 bases). Trimming took 5 bases from V and 0 from J, leaving 11 bases between them. This CDR3 contains 15 residues. The germline gives CDR1 SEHNR, CDR2 FQNEAQ (reference sequence). The CDR3 DNA is TGTGCCAGCAGCCAAAGCGGAAGCTCCTACAATGAGCAGTTCTTC. It encodes CASSQSGSSYNEQFF. Using reference TRBV7-9 and TRBJ2-1 for the parts outside the CDR3, the full variable domain is DTGVSQNPRHKITKRGQNVTFRCDPISEHNRLYWYRQTLGQGPEFLTYFQNEAQLEKSRLLSDRFSAERPKGSFSTLEIQRTEQGDSAMYLCASSQSGSSYNEQFFGPGTRLTVL.

This sequence joins TRBV7-8 and TRBJ2-5, with 11 positions matching TRBD2. The CDR3 has 17 amino acids. The ends lost 1 base at V and 2 bases at J; junction bases unmatched: 6. CDR1 SGHVS and CDR2 FQNEAQ come from the germline V gene. For the CDR3, the DNA is TGTGCCAGCAGCTTAGACATGGGACTAGCGGATCAAGAGACCCAGTACTTC. Translating it yields CASSLDMGLADQETQYF. The full variable domain, in which reference TRBV7-8 and TRBJ2-5 provide the parts outside the CDR3, is GAGVSQSPRYKVAKRGQDVALRCDPISGHVSLFWYQQALGQGPEFLTYFQNEAQLDKSGLPSDRFFAERPEGSVSTLKIQRTQQEDSAVYLCASSLDMGLADQETQYFGPGTRLLVL.

The chain couples TRBV7-9 to TRBJ1-1; TRBD1 agrees at 9 bases. The V segment lost 6 bases and the J segment 3 bases; nucleotides outside the gene matches: 11. Germline values: CDR1 SEHNR, CDR2 FQNEAQ (reference sequence). The CDR3 sequence is 16 residues long. CDR3 DNA sequence: TGTGCCAGCAGGCTTACAGGGGGCGGTAGGGACACTGAAGCTTTCTTT. Its translation: CASRLTGGGRDTEAFF.

This clonotype was seen a few times. The chain has TRBV6-5 and TRBJ1-1; no clear D. CDR1 MNHEY and CDR2 SVGAGI come from the germline V gene. This CDR3 region has 16 residues. Trimming cost V 0 bases and J 0 bases, with 11 bases left between them. Written as DNA, the CDR3 is TGTGCCAGCAGTTACTCACCTGGTAGCATGAACACTGAAGCTTTCTTT. Translation gives CASSYSPGSMNTEAFF.

The CDR3 region has the DNA TGTGCCATCAGTGAGTCGGGACAGGCGTACGAGCAGTACTTC. This sequence encodes CAISESGQAYEQYF. The chain carries TRBV10-3 and TRBJ2-7; TRBD1 agrees at 8 bases. With V trimmed by 0 bases and J by 4 bases, 2 bases remained unmatched. Germline CDR1 is ENHRY and CDR2 is SYGVKD. This CDR3 is 14 amino acids long.

This clonotype showed up just a few times. V gene TRBV5-6 combines with J gene TRBJ2-1; 16 nucleotides align to TRBD2. The length of the CDR3 is 17 residues. The V gene end was trimmed by 3 bases and the J gene end by 9 bases; junction bases not matched to a gene: 9. CDR1 SGHDT and CDR2 YYEEEE come from the germline V gene. The CDR3 bases are TGTGCCAGCAGCTCTGGGACTAGCGGGGGGGCCGGGGGTGAGCAGTTCTTC. This sequence encodes CASSSGTSGGAGGEQFF.

This clonotype has only a few counts. V usage is TRBV20-1 and J usage is TRBJ1-2; D remains unclear. CDR3 length: 12 amino acids. Trimming removed 2 bases from V and 7 bases from J, with 11 bases in between. Germline lookup yields CDR1 DFQATT and CDR2 SNEGSKA (reference sequence). CDR3 sequence: CSARLERGGYTF. In DNA, the CDR3 is TGCAGTGCTAGATTAGAGCGTGGTGGCTACACCTTC.

This CDR3 reads CASSYGTPEAFF. The CDR3 region has the DNA TGTGCCAGCAGCTACGGCACTCCTGAAGCTTTCTTT. The chain joins TRBV7-2 to TRBJ1-1; D not certain. Germline values: CDR1 SGHTA, CDR2 FQGNSA. Trimming cost V 4 bases and J 6 bases, with 9 bases left between them. The CDR3 is made up of 12 amino acids.

This clonotype was found a few times. The J gene is TRBJ2-1, the V gene TRBV11-3; D may be TRBD1 (7 bases). Germline V gene data show CDR1 as SGHNT and CDR2 as YENEEA. The CDR3 sequence is 17 residues long. Trimming cost V 4 bases and J 6 bases, with 22 bases left between them. The CDR3 reads CASSSATGDSFGNEQFF. The CDR3 bases are TGTGCCAGCAGCTCCGCGACGGGGGACAGCTTTGGCAATGAGCAGTTCTTC.

The chain is built from TRBV12-5 and TRBJ2-1; the match to TRBD2 covers 11 bases. This CDR3 contains 14 residues. The V segment lost 9 bases and the J segment 7 bases; nucleotides outside the gene matches: 8. Germline V gene data show CDR1 as LGHNT and CDR2 as FRNRAP. The CDR3 DNA reads TGTGCTAGCTCAATAGCGGGAGGGCCTAATGAGCAGTTCTTC. Translated: CASSIAGGPNEQFF.

The J gene is TRBJ1-3, the V gene TRBV28, with a possible D match to TRBD1 (5 bases). The V gene lost 6 bases and the J gene lost 0 bases, with 12 bases spanning the gap. Per germline, CDR1 MDHEN and CDR2 SYDVKM. The CDR3 spans 15 residues. The CDR3 spells CASSQGLSSGNTIYF. CDR3 nucleotides: TGTGCCAGCAGCCAGGGACTCAGCTCTGGAAACACCATATATTTT.

This clonotype turned up a few times. The rearrangement uses TRBV6-5 and TRBJ2-2; 9 nucleotides agree with TRBD1. Germline CDR1 and CDR2: MNHEY and SVGAGI. The CDR3 runs 16 residues. The trim removed 0 bases at V and 7 bases at J, leaving 6 bases unmatched. CDR3 protein: CASSYSYRGRNGELFF. The CDR3 DNA sequence: TGTGCCAGCAGTTACTCCTACAGGGGGCGGAACGGGGAGCTGTTTTTT.

This clonotype was picked up a small number of times. The rearrangement uses TRBV7-2 and TRBJ2-7; 7 bases line up with TRBD1. V was pared by 0 bases and J by 3 bases, with 5 bases of the junction left unmatched. Germline V gives CDR1 SGHTA, CDR2 FQGNSA. CDR3 length: 15 residues. CDR3 in DNA: TGTGCCAGCAGCTTAGCGGTGACAGGGAACTACGAGCAGTACTTC. It specifies CASSLAVTGNYEQYF.

This clonotype showed up just a few times. The V and J genes are TRBV7-3 and TRBJ2-1, with D possibly matching TRBD2 (5 bases). This CDR3 is built from 14 residues. V lost 0 bases to trimming and J lost 7 bases, with 10 bases between them. Germline CDR1 SGHTA, CDR2 FQGTGA. The CDR3 reads CASSLTGVGNEQFF. CDR3 DNA: TGTGCCAGCAGCTTAACCGGGGTAGGGAATGAGCAGTTCTTC.

The chain combines TRBV12-3 or TRBV12-4 with TRBJ1-3; no clear D gene. V was cut by 4 bases and J by 0 bases, with 13 bases left in between. This CDR3 region has 16 residues. The CDR3 loop is CASSSLTGVSGNTIYF. The DNA for the CDR3 is TGTGCCAGCAGTTCACTGACCGGTGTCTCTGGAAACACCATATATTTT.

The chain links TRBV20-1 to TRBJ1-1; D unresolved. The CDR3 contains 15 residues. Deletions cut 0 bases from V and 1 base from J, with 12 bases between. Germline assignment: CDR1 DFQATT and CDR2 SNEGSKA (reference sequence). The CDR3 sequence is CSARDLRVQNTEAFF. CDR3 nucleotides: TGCAGTGCTAGAGACCTACGGGTGCAGAACACTGAAGCTTTCTTT.

This clonotype was detected a few times. The V and J genes are TRBV9 and TRBJ1-1; D is unresolved. The CDR3 has 13 residues. Per germline, CDR1 SGDLS and CDR2 YYNGEE. The V end was cut by 4 bases, the J end by 4 bases, with 11 bases between. The CDR3 reads CASSPAHGTEAFF. The CDR3 nucleotides read TGTGCCAGCAGCCCGGCTCACGGCACTGAAGCTTTCTTT.

The chain recombines TRBV20-1 with TRBJ2-7; 10 bases are shared with TRBD1. V was clipped by 5 bases and J by 1 base; unmatched bases: 8. This CDR3 has 15 amino acids. Germline values: CDR1 DFQATT, CDR2 SNEGSKA (reference sequence). CDR3 nucleotides: TGCAGTGCTGGAGCCCGGGACAGGGGTTCCTACGAGCAGTACTTC. Encoded protein: CSAGARDRGSYEQYF.

This chain joins TRBV29-1 and TRBJ2-3; the D gene is possibly TRBD2 (5 bases). Between the trimmed V and J ends, which lost 3 bases and 0 bases, there was a span of 10 bases. The CDR3 totals 14 residues. Looked up from germline, CDR1 is SQVTM and CDR2 is ANQGSEA. Here the CDR3 DNA reads TGCAGCGTTGAGAAACAGCGGAGCACAGATACGCAGTATTTT. Protein: CSVEKQRSTDTQYF.